These 17 T cell receptor beta chains share one sample of origin, sequenced in a study of blood T cells in healthy people across ages. A second 7 to 11 cycle PCR used barcoded and J-beta primers. In TCRdb, the 5' RACE reads were re-called with MiXCR into one record per CDR3 protein. The table records 650,000 to 700,000 distinct CDR3 sequences, approximately 29% of them present only once. Sequenced: blood. All receptors come from a woman aged 80 or over in good health.

The table lists this clonotype with a few counts. A much larger clone differs from this one at a single base, so this may be a read error. The CDR3 DNA reads as TGCAGCGTTCCGGCCGGCCAAGAGACCCAGTACTTC. Translation gives CSVPAGQETQYF. The chain is built from TRBV29-1 and TRBJ2-5, with unresolved D. Germline-derived CDR1 and CDR2 are SQVTM and ANQGSEA. Trimming removed 5 bases from V and 1 base from J, with 8 bases in between. This CDR3 is built from 12 residues.

This clonotype came up a few times. A clone one base away is much larger, so this may be a read error. The chain links TRBV6-5 to TRBJ2-1, with D perhaps being TRBD1 or TRBD2 (6 bases each). This CDR3 region has 15 residues. The V gene's germline CDR1 is MNHEY and CDR2 SVGAGI. The CDR3 reads CASSRDRWGRNGQFF. The CDR3 DNA reads as TGTGCCAGCAGTCGTGACAGGTGGGGGAGGAATGGGCAGTTCTTC.

This clonotype was seen at least ten times. The rearrangement joins TRBV4-2 to TRBJ2-3; D is perhaps TRBD1 or TRBD2 (5 bases each). Germline V CDR1 and CDR2: LGHNA, YNFKEQ. CDR3 size: 16 residues. V was cut by 4 bases and J by 0 bases, with 14 bases left in between. Here the CDR3 reads CASSPQGDTSTDTQYF. The DNA of the CDR3 is TGTGCCAGCAGCCCCCAGGGAGATACTAGCACAGATACGCAGTATTTT.

This clonotype has at least ten counts. The chain has TRBV6-5 and TRBJ1-2; a weak D match, TRBD1 (5 bases). The length of the CDR3 is 16 residues. V was cut by 2 bases and J by 7 bases, with 20 bases left in between. The germline V gene encodes CDR1 MNHEY and CDR2 SVGAGI. The CDR3 region is CASSYDPGLRAGGYTF. The CDR3 coding sequence is TGTGCCAGCAGTTACGATCCGGGACTAAGAGCGGGTGGCTACACCTTC.

The genes are TRBV3-1 and TRBJ2-5; D might be TRBD2 (5 bases). The tail of the sequence fits TRBJ2-7 better, so the J call may be wrong. The CDR3 totals 11 residues. The germline CDR1 and CDR2 sequences are LGHDT and YNNKEL (reference sequence). The CDR3 DNA follows: TGTGCCAGCAGCCTGAGCGGCGAGCAGTACTTC. It encodes CASSLSGEQYF.

The chain uses TRBV6-6 and TRBJ2-1, with D perhaps being TRBD1 or TRBD2 (6 bases each). The V end lost 2 bases, the J end lost 8 bases, and 13 bases lay between the germline ends. Germline CDR1 and CDR2: MNHNY and SVGAGI (reference sequence). CDR3 length: 14 residues. For the CDR3, the DNA is TGTGCCAGCAGTTACATCAGGAGGGGGGATGAGCAGTTCTTC. Protein: CASSYIRRGDEQFF.

The chain has TRBV29-1 and TRBJ1-4, with 7 positions matching TRBD1. V trimming: 7 bases; J trimming: 8 bases; junction bases outside the gene matches: 13. The CDR3 is made up of 14 amino acids. CDR1 is SQVTM, CDR2 ANQGSEA, per germline. CDR3 sequence: CSATTGPRGEKLFF. The CDR3 DNA is TGCAGCGCCACGACAGGGCCTCGTGGGGAAAAACTGTTTTTT.

The table lists this clonotype with many counts. The chain recombines TRBV7-2 with TRBJ2-1; the D is unclear. This CDR3 comprises 16 residues. The V end was cut by 5 bases, the J end by 4 bases, with 18 bases between. Germline assignment: CDR1 SGHTA and CDR2 FQGNSA. In DNA form, the CDR3 reads TGTGCCAGCAGCCCGGGCCCAGCAAGGGCATACAATGAGCAGTTCTTC. This translates into CASSPGPARAYNEQFF.

This clonotype has ten or more counts. V and J are TRBV5-1 and TRBJ2-1; possibly TRBD2 for D (5 bases). CDR3 size: 15 residues. Germline values: CDR1 SGHRS, CDR2 YFSETQ. V lost 2 bases to trimming and J lost 7 bases, with 16 bases between them. The CDR3 here is CASSFGLSGGNEQFF. The CDR3 DNA sequence: TGCGCCAGCAGCTTTGGGTTGAGCGGCGGGAATGAGCAGTTCTTC. Together with reference TRBV5-1 and TRBJ2-1, the CDR3 gives the full variable domain: KAGVTQTPRYLIKTRGQQVTLSCSPISGHRSVSWYQQTPGQGLQFLFEYFSETQRNKGNFPGRFSGRQFSNSRSEMNVSTLELGDSALYLCASSFGLSGGNEQFFGPGTRLTVL.

Only a few counts were recorded for this clonotype. A much larger clone lies a single base off, so this may be a read error. V is TRBV20-1 and J is TRBJ2-5; perhaps TRBD1 as D (6 bases). Germline CDR1 and CDR2: DFQATT and SNEGSKA (reference sequence). V lost 6 bases and J 11 bases, leaving 25 bases between the germline ends. The CDR3 length is 14 residues. The DNA of the CDR3 is TGCAGTGCCGCCGGGACATCCCGATACAATGAGCAGTACTTC. Its protein is CSAAGTSRYNEQYF.

This clonotype has a count of ten or more. The J gene is TRBJ2-5, the V gene TRBV7-2; TRBD2 matches 11 bases. This CDR3 has 15 amino acids. In germline, CDR1 is SGHTA, CDR2 FQGNSA. Losses at the gene ends were 1 base for V and 5 bases for J; bases not matched to a gene: 3. CDR3 in DNA: TGTGCCAGCAGCTTAGACGGGACTAGCGGCGAGACCCAGTACTTC. As protein: CASSLDGTSGETQYF.

This clonotype is a singleton in its sample. The rearrangement uses TRBV12-3 or TRBV12-4 and TRBJ2-6, with a tentative D call TRBD2 (5 bases). The CDR3 consists of 18 residues. V was pared by 7 bases and J by 0 bases, with 19 bases between. The CDR3 DNA reads as TGTGCCAGCACCAAACGCGCAGGAGGCTACTCTGGGGCCAACGTCCTGACTTTC. Protein sequence: CASTKRAGGYSGANVLTF.

The rearrangement links TRBV6-6 to TRBJ1-2; 8 bases are a match to TRBD1. CDR1 MNHNY and CDR2 SVGAGI come from the germline V gene (reference sequence). Losses at the gene ends were 2 bases for V and 7 bases for J; bases not matched to a gene: 9. The CDR3 loop spans 15 amino acids. CDR3 sequence (DNA): TGTGCCAGCAGTTACCCCGGACAGGGTTCGGCTGGCTACACCTTC. It specifies CASSYPGQGSAGYTF.

The sample holds many counts of this clonotype. The chain combines TRBV5-1 with TRBJ1-2; TRBD1 is a possible D gene (5 bases). The CDR3 extends over 16 amino acids. V shed 0 bases and J shed 4 bases, with 16 bases lying between them. The germline CDR1 and CDR2 sequences are SGHRS and YFSETQ. The CDR3 spells CASSLARRGSGYGYTF. CDR3 nucleotide sequence: TGCGCCAGCAGCTTGGCCAGGAGGGGCAGCGGCTATGGCTACACCTTC. Complete variable domain (other parts from reference TRBV5-1 and TRBJ1-2): KAGVTQTPRYLIKTRGQQVTLSCSPISGHRSVSWYQQTPGQGLQFLFEYFSETQRNKGNFPGRFSGRQFSNSRSEMNVSTLELGDSALYLCASSLARRGSGYGYTFGSGTRLTVV.

This clonotype was seen many times. The chain carries TRBV29-1 and TRBJ2-3; D is unresolved. The CDR3 is 13 residues long. Trimming shortened V by 1 base and J by 0 bases, and 5 bases separated the two germline ends. Germline V gene data show CDR1 as SQVTM and CDR2 as ANQGSEA. CDR3 residues: CSVEGASTDTQYF. The CDR3 coding sequence is TGCAGCGTTGAAGGCGCAAGCACAGATACGCAGTATTTT.

At least ten counts were recorded for this clonotype. V usage is TRBV5-1 and J usage is TRBJ1-2, with D perhaps TRBD1 (5 bases). Germline-derived CDR1 and CDR2 are SGHRS and YFSETQ. The CDR3 sequence is 15 residues long. V was clipped by 7 bases and J by 7 bases, with 23 bases between them. The CDR3 nucleotides are TGCGCCAGCGGCGTCCACTCGACAGAACGCGGTGGCTACACCTTC. Residues: CASGVHSTERGGYTF.

The chain recombines TRBV4-1 with TRBJ1-2; possible D gene TRBD1, 6 bases. Germline V gives CDR1 MGHRA, CDR2 YSYEKL. Trimming took 0 bases from V and 6 from J, leaving 14 bases between them. The CDR3 totals 15 residues. In nucleotides, the CDR3 is TGCGCCAGCAGCCAAGACATACAGGGCTCCAATGGCTACACCTTC. It codes for CASSQDIQGSNGYTF.